This T cell receptor (beta chain) was observed in a study of post-analysis software for immune sequencing data. There are 14 residues in the CDR3. With V trimmed by 7 bases and J by 3 bases, 8 bases remained unmatched. CDR1 is MNHNS, CDR2 SASEGT, per germline. Sequencing libraries made from TCR beta cDNA carried unique molecular identifiers. The source material, 1 to 10 million T cells, gave rise to roughly 0.5 million cDNA molecules. TCRdb ran MiXCR on the PCR reads and lists one entry per CDR3 protein. The sample lists 450,000 to 650,000 distinct CDR3 sequences; roughly 46% were seen once. This clonotype was detected once. As yet, its antigen is unknown. Study-wide results and limits: Compared with controls, patients showed significantly lower normalized Chao1 diversity. Samples sharing a preparation batch grouped tightly together when assessed by F measure. In patients, TRBV5-6, TRBV5-1 and TRBV20-1 belonged to five or six TRBV segments found more frequently than in controls.

The chain carries TRBV6-1 and TRBJ2-7; TRBD1 agrees at 8 bases. The source material was blood. The source of this sequence is a girl aged 10 to 17 with multiple sclerosis. The chain's CDR3 is CASNPGTGYYEQYF. The CDR3 coding sequence is TGTGCCAGCAACCCCGGGACAGGCTACTACGAGCAGTACTTC.